The clone carrying this T cell receptor (beta chain) turned up a few times. TCRdb's copy holds only in-frame clones and misses some; the assay was immunoSEQ multiplex PCR. Of some 300,000 clones in the sample, about 87% were seen once. The data are from a study of blood T cell repertoires in COVID-19. Germline lookup yields CDR1 KGHSH and CDR2 LQKENI. V gave up 5 bases and J gave up 4 bases, with 8 bases separating them. The length of the CDR3 is 12 residues. V usage is TRBV18 and J usage is TRBJ1-2; TRBD1 is a possible D gene (5 bases). Sample: peripheral blood. The TCR was taken from a young woman who had recovered from COVID-19. In nucleotides, the CDR3 is TGTGCCAGCTCAGGGGACTTCTATGGCTACACCTTC. It encodes CASSGDFYGYTF.